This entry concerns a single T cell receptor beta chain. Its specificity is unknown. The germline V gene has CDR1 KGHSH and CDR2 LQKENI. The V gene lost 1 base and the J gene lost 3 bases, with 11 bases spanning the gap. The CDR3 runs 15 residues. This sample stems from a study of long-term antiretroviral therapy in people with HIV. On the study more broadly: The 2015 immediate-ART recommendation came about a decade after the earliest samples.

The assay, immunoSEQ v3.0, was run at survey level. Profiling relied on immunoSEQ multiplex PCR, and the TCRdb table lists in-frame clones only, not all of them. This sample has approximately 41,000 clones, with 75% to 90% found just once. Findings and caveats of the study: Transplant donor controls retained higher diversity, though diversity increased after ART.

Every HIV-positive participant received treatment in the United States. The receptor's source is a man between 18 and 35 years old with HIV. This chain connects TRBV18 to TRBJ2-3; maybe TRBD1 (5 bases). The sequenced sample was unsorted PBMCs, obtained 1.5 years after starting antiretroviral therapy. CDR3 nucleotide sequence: TGTGCCAGCTCACCACTCGGCCAGGGAACAGATACGCAGTATTTT. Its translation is CASSPLGQGTDTQYF.